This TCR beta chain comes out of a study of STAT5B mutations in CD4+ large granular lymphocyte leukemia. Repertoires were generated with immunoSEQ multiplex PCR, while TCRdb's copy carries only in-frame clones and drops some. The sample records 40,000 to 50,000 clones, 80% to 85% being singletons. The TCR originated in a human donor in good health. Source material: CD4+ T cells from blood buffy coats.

The CDR3 region has the DNA TGTGCCAGCAGCCAAGTGCTAGGAACCGGGGAGCTGTTTTTT. Protein: CASSQVLGTGELFF. The chain combines TRBV14 with TRBJ2-2, with D uncertain. V was cut by 1 base and J by 5 bases, with 8 bases left in between. The CDR3 runs to 14 residues. CDR1 is SGHDN, CDR2 FVKESK, per germline.